Listed below are T cell receptor beta chains from one sample, sequenced in a study of PD-L1 blockade in urothelial cancer. The protocol was immunoSEQ multiplex PCR, while the TCRdb copy is restricted to in-frame clones and leaves out a portion. This sample yields tens of thousands of clones, of which 84% are seen a single time; roughly 1.4% belongs to the top ten. The sample here was PBMCs, taken around atezolizumab (anti-PD-L1) treatment. These receptors were taken from a man aged 45-65 years with urothelial cancer. The CDR3 runs from the conserved cysteine through the conserved F or W. A D gene is named only where the DNA matches it firmly. The size field is filled for only some rows; it gives once, few, many or a size class.

j_gene: TRBJ1-2
v_gene: TRBV19
d_gene: -
abundance: -
CDR3aa: CASSIDLTGYYGYTF
CDR3nt: TGTGCCAGTAGTATAGATCTAACGGGTTACTATGGCTACACCTTC

j_gene: TRBJ2-6
v_gene: TRBV7-8
d_gene: -
abundance: -
CDR3aa: CASSPFWDFSGANVLTF
CDR3nt: TGTGCCAGCAGCCCTTTTTGGGACTTCTCTGGGGCCAACGTCCTGACTTTC

j_gene: TRBJ2-5
v_gene: TRBV9
d_gene: -
abundance: -
CDR3aa: CASSVDGGYQETQYF
CDR3nt: TGTGCCAGCAGCGTAGATGGAGGGTACCAAGAGACCCAGTACTTC

j_gene: TRBJ1-5
v_gene: TRBV15
d_gene: -
abundance: -
CDR3aa: CATSREGAGYQPQHF
CDR3nt: TGTGCCACCAGCAGAGAGGGGGCAGGTTATCAGCCCCAGCATTTT

j_gene: TRBJ2-1
v_gene: TRBV7-2
d_gene: -
abundance: -
CDR3aa: CASSFQGSYNEQFF
CDR3nt: TGTGCCAGCAGCTTCCAGGGTTCCTACAATGAGCAGTTCTTC

j_gene: TRBJ1-4
v_gene: TRBV11-2
d_gene: -
abundance: few
CDR3aa: CASSQDLGASSEKLFF
CDR3nt: TGTGCCAGCAGCCAAGATCTTGGGGCATCTAGTGAAAAACTGTTTTTT

j_gene: TRBJ1-4
v_gene: TRBV7-3
d_gene: -
abundance: -
CDR3aa: CASSSPGHATNEKLFF
CDR3nt: TGTGCCAGCAGCTCCCCCGGACACGCAACTAATGAAAAACTGTTTTTT

j_gene: TRBJ1-1
v_gene: TRBV27
d_gene: -
abundance: -
CDR3aa: CASSLSQGRGTEAFF
CDR3nt: TGTGCCAGCAGTTTATCTCAGGGGCGGGGGACTGAAGCTTTCTTT

j_gene: TRBJ1-1
v_gene: TRBV5-8
d_gene: TRBD1
abundance: -
CDR3aa: CASSTGQERNTEAFF
CDR3nt: TGTGCCAGCAGCACCGGACAGGAAAGGAACACTGAAGCTTTCTTT

j_gene: TRBJ2-7
v_gene: TRBV6-4
d_gene: TRBD2
abundance: few
CDR3aa: CASHMGTSDFYEQYF
CDR3nt: TGTGCCAGCCATATGGGAACTAGCGATTTCTACGAGCAGTACTTC

j_gene: TRBJ2-1
v_gene: TRBV18
d_gene: TRBD1
abundance: -
CDR3aa: CASSQQGAINEQFF
CDR3nt: TGTGCCAGCTCACAACAGGGGGCTATCAATGAGCAGTTCTTC

j_gene: TRBJ2-1
v_gene: TRBV11-2
d_gene: TRBD1
abundance: -
CDR3aa: CASSPGTGNYNEQFF
CDR3nt: TGTGCCAGCAGCCCCGGGACAGGGAACTACAATGAGCAGTTCTTC

j_gene: TRBJ2-7
v_gene: TRBV23-1
d_gene: TRBD1
abundance: -
CDR3aa: CASSPADRNSYEQYF
CDR3nt: TGCGCCAGCAGTCCGGCGGACAGGAACTCCTACGAGCAGTACTTC

j_gene: TRBJ2-7
v_gene: TRBV30
d_gene: TRBD2
abundance: -
CDR3aa: CAWRGGLEQYF
CDR3nt: TGTGCCTGGCGGGGGGGACTTGAGCAGTACTTC

j_gene: TRBJ2-3
v_gene: TRBV5-1
d_gene: -
abundance: -
CDR3aa: CASSLDYGGDTQYF
CDR3nt: TGCGCCAGCAGCTTGGACTACGGCGGAGATACGCAGTATTTT

j_gene: TRBJ2-1
v_gene: TRBV10-3
d_gene: -
abundance: few
CDR3aa: CAISPGISNEQFF
CDR3nt: TGTGCCATCAGCCCCGGGATTTCCAATGAGCAGTTCTTC

j_gene: TRBJ2-2
v_gene: TRBV7-2
d_gene: TRBD2
abundance: -
CDR3aa: CASSLVRGGGILESGELFF
CDR3nt: TGTGCCAGCAGCTTGGTTCGCGGGGGGGGGATTTTAGAGTCCGGGGAGCTGTTTTTT

j_gene: TRBJ2-2
v_gene: TRBV9
d_gene: -
abundance: -
CDR3aa: CASSVRGGDTGELFF
CDR3nt: TGTGCCAGCAGCGTAAGGGGGGGGGACACCGGGGAGCTGTTTTTT

j_gene: TRBJ1-2
v_gene: TRBV6-5
d_gene: -
abundance: -
CDR3aa: CASSYQDRNYGYTF
CDR3nt: TGTGCCAGCAGTTACCAGGACAGAAACTATGGCTACACCTTC

j_gene: TRBJ1-2
v_gene: TRBV25-1
d_gene: -
abundance: -
CDR3aa: CASSGGGLYGYTF
CDR3nt: TGTGCCAGCAGTGGCGGGGGGCTCTATGGCTACACCTTC

j_gene: TRBJ2-2
v_gene: TRBV5-1
d_gene: -
abundance: -
CDR3aa: CASSLTVPGQTNTGELFF
CDR3nt: TGCGCCAGCAGCTTGACCGTGCCCGGACAGACGAACACCGGGGAGCTGTTTTTT

j_gene: TRBJ2-7
v_gene: TRBV7-8
d_gene: TRBD1
abundance: -
CDR3aa: CASSLAPGGSYEQYF
CDR3nt: TGTGCCAGCAGCTTAGCACCAGGGGGCTCCTACGAGCAGTACTTC

j_gene: TRBJ2-1
v_gene: TRBV18
d_gene: -
abundance: -
CDR3aa: CASSPGERRNEQFF
CDR3nt: TGTGCCAGCTCACCAGGGGAGCGGAGGAATGAGCAGTTCTTC

j_gene: TRBJ2-1
v_gene: TRBV4-1
d_gene: TRBD1
abundance: few
CDR3aa: CASSNPGQGKNEQFF
CDR3nt: TGCGCCAGCAGCAACCCGGGACAGGGGAAGAATGAGCAGTTCTTC

j_gene: TRBJ1-3
v_gene: TRBV4-2
d_gene: -
abundance: few
CDR3aa: CASTAQGGTIYF
CDR3nt: TGTGCCAGCACCGCCCAGGGCGGCACCATATATTTT

j_gene: TRBJ1-1
v_gene: TRBV6-1
d_gene: -
abundance: once
CDR3aa: CASSERQLMNTEAFF
CDR3nt: TGTGCCAGCAGTGAACGTCAACTGATGAACACTGAAGCTTTCTTT

j_gene: TRBJ2-2
v_gene: TRBV30
d_gene: -
abundance: few
CDR3aa: CAWSRSAVGTGELFF
CDR3nt: TGTGCCTGGAGTAGGTCGGCGGTCGGAACCGGGGAGCTGTTTTTT

j_gene: TRBJ1-1
v_gene: TRBV7-6
d_gene: -
abundance: medium-sized
CDR3aa: CASSLAGGQTEAFF
CDR3nt: TGTGCCAGCAGCTTAGCGGGAGGCCAGACTGAAGCTTTCTTT

j_gene: TRBJ2-2
v_gene: TRBV11-3
d_gene: TRBD2
abundance: -
CDR3aa: CASRDSSGRSTGELFF
CDR3nt: TGTGCCAGCAGAGATTCTAGCGGGAGGTCCACCGGGGAGCTGTTTTTT

j_gene: TRBJ1-5
v_gene: TRBV15
d_gene: TRBD1
abundance: once
CDR3aa: CATHPGQGRQPQHF
CDR3nt: TGTGCCACCCACCCCGGACAGGGGAGGCAGCCCCAGCATTTT

j_gene: TRBJ2-1
v_gene: TRBV27
d_gene: TRBD2
abundance: -
CDR3aa: CASTPYGPSGRFLENEQFF
CDR3nt: TGTGCCAGCACCCCCTATGGGCCTAGCGGGAGATTTTTAGAAAATGAGCAGTTCTTC

j_gene: TRBJ1-1
v_gene: TRBV18
d_gene: TRBD1
abundance: -
CDR3aa: CASSPLIPGQGTEAFF
CDR3nt: TGTGCCAGCTCACCACTTATCCCGGGACAGGGGACTGAAGCTTTCTTT

j_gene: TRBJ2-3
v_gene: TRBV10-1
d_gene: -
abundance: -
CDR3aa: CASSASRDTDTQYF
CDR3nt: TGCGCCAGCAGTGCGTCCAGGGACACAGATACGCAGTATTTT

j_gene: TRBJ1-5
v_gene: TRBV27
d_gene: -
abundance: -
CDR3aa: CASRPTGELFQPQHF
CDR3nt: TGTGCCAGCAGACCTACAGGTGAGCTCTTTCAGCCCCAGCATTTT

j_gene: TRBJ1-2
v_gene: TRBV5-1
d_gene: -
abundance: -
CDR3aa: CASSWDTNYGYTF
CDR3nt: TGCGCCAGCAGCTGGGACACCAACTATGGCTACACCTTC

j_gene: TRBJ1-2
v_gene: TRBV28
d_gene: -
abundance: -
CDR3aa: CASSSQQLNYGYTF
CDR3nt: TGTGCCAGCAGTTCACAGCAGTTGAACTATGGCTACACCTTC

j_gene: TRBJ2-3
v_gene: TRBV5-1
d_gene: TRBD2
abundance: -
CDR3aa: CASSHGTSGRNGGDTQYF
CDR3nt: TGCGCCAGCAGCCACGGGACTAGCGGGAGGAACGGCGGGGATACGCAGTATTTT

j_gene: TRBJ2-3
v_gene: TRBV10-3
d_gene: TRBD1
abundance: -
CDR3aa: CAISGTGRTDTQYF
CDR3nt: TGTGCCATCAGCGGGACAGGCCGCACAGATACGCAGTATTTT

j_gene: TRBJ1-1
v_gene: TRBV7-8
d_gene: -
abundance: once
CDR3aa: CASSLGQPNTEAFF
CDR3nt: TGTGCCAGCAGCTTGGGGCAGCCCAACACTGAAGCTTTCTTT

j_gene: TRBJ1-2
v_gene: TRBV7-9
d_gene: -
abundance: -
CDR3aa: CASSRRQANYGYTF
CDR3nt: TGTGCCAGCAGCCGACGACAAGCTAACTATGGCTACACCTTC

j_gene: TRBJ1-1
v_gene: TRBV6-5
d_gene: -
abundance: -
CDR3aa: CASRLLMNTEAFF
CDR3nt: TGTGCCAGCAGACTTTTAATGAACACTGAAGCTTTCTTT

j_gene: TRBJ2-1
v_gene: TRBV29-1
d_gene: TRBD2
abundance: -
CDR3aa: CSVRTSGNEQFF
CDR3nt: TGCAGCGTTAGGACTAGCGGCAATGAGCAGTTCTTC

j_gene: TRBJ2-7
v_gene: TRBV25-1
d_gene: TRBD2
abundance: -
CDR3aa: CASSGERETSFEQYF
CDR3nt: TGTGCCAGCAGTGGGGAGCGGGAGACCAGTTTCGAGCAGTACTTC

j_gene: TRBJ1-1
v_gene: TRBV9
d_gene: -
abundance: -
CDR3aa: CASSAGGNTEAFF
CDR3nt: TGTGCCAGCAGCGCCGGCGGGAACACTGAAGCTTTCTTT

j_gene: TRBJ1-2
v_gene: TRBV6-1
d_gene: -
abundance: -
CDR3aa: CASSEGVGAPMRGYTF
CDR3nt: TGTGCCAGCAGTGAAGGGGTGGGGGCCCCGATGCGCGGCTACACCTTC

j_gene: TRBJ2-7
v_gene: TRBV5-1
d_gene: TRBD2
abundance: once
CDR3aa: CASTSGNNYEQYF
CDR3nt: TGCGCCAGTACGAGCGGGAACAACTACGAGCAGTACTTC

j_gene: TRBJ2-5
v_gene: TRBV29-1
d_gene: TRBD2
abundance: -
CDR3aa: CSHTTGGGETQYF
CDR3nt: TGCAGCCACACTACGGGGGGGGGCGAGACCCAGTACTTC

j_gene: TRBJ2-1
v_gene: TRBV19
d_gene: -
abundance: -
CDR3aa: CASNGRVSDNEQFF
CDR3nt: TGTGCCAGTAATGGGCGGGTTTCGGACAATGAGCAGTTCTTC

j_gene: TRBJ2-1
v_gene: TRBV7-6
d_gene: -
abundance: -
CDR3aa: CASSLRTDNTRNEQFF
CDR3nt: TGTGCCAGCAGCTTAAGAACGGACAACACTCGGAATGAGCAGTTCTTC

j_gene: TRBJ2-5
v_gene: TRBV28
d_gene: TRBD2
abundance: -
CDR3aa: CASSLAGGLQETQYF
CDR3nt: TGTGCCAGCAGTCTAGCGGGAGGACTGCAAGAGACCCAGTACTTC

j_gene: TRBJ1-2
v_gene: TRBV7-2
d_gene: TRBD1
abundance: -
CDR3aa: CASSTTGGVYGYTF
CDR3nt: TGTGCCAGCAGCACGACAGGGGGGGTCTATGGCTACACCTTC

j_gene: TRBJ2-1
v_gene: TRBV30
d_gene: -
abundance: -
CDR3aa: CAWSVQGSNEQFF
CDR3nt: TGTGCCTGGAGTGTACAGGGAAGCAATGAGCAGTTCTTC

j_gene: TRBJ2-7
v_gene: TRBV5-1
d_gene: TRBD1
abundance: -
CDR3aa: CASSRGQGAYEQYF
CDR3nt: TGCGCCAGCAGCAGGGGACAGGGGGCCTACGAGCAGTACTTC

j_gene: TRBJ2-2
v_gene: TRBV19
d_gene: TRBD1
abundance: -
CDR3aa: CASSFLTGGYTGELFF
CDR3nt: TGTGCCAGTTCCTTTTTGACAGGGGGTTATACCGGGGAGCTGTTTTTT

j_gene: TRBJ1-4
v_gene: TRBV10-1
d_gene: TRBD1
abundance: -
CDR3aa: CASSESPGTAGEKLFF
CDR3nt: TGCGCCAGCAGTGAGTCTCCCGGGACAGCTGGAGAAAAACTGTTTTTT

j_gene: TRBJ1-3
v_gene: TRBV6-5
d_gene: -
abundance: -
CDR3aa: CASSYSKSGDGNTIYF
CDR3nt: TGTGCCAGCAGTTACTCGAAGTCAGGGGACGGAAACACCATATATTTT

j_gene: TRBJ1-5
v_gene: TRBV7-3
d_gene: -
abundance: -
CDR3aa: CASSSIPGHNSNQPQHF
CDR3nt: TGTGCCAGCAGCTCAATACCGGGACACAATAGCAATCAGCCCCAGCATTTT